The 17 T cell receptor beta chains below were found in one sample sequenced in a study of cytotoxic CD8 clonotypes in ibrutinib-treated CLL. The protocol was immunoSEQ multiplex PCR, while the TCRdb copy is restricted to in-frame clones and leaves out a portion. The sample has under 40,000 clones, 49% seen once. The sample in question was PBMCs, obtained before ibrutinib treatment. These receptors were obtained from a human donor with chronic lymphocytic leukemia.

As for this clone: Other DNA sequences within the sample encode an identical CDR3. This chain joins TRBV6-6 and TRBJ1-2, with no clear D. The CDR3 runs to 14 residues. With 0 bases removed from V and 2 bases from J, the gap between germline ends came to 7 bases. Germline V gene data show CDR1 as MNHNY and CDR2 as SVGAGI (reference sequence). Here the CDR3 DNA reads TGTGCCAGCAGTTACTCCCGACAAAACTATGGCTACACCTTC. Translated: CASSYSRQNYGYTF.

V usage is TRBV7-2 and J usage is TRBJ1-4; 7 nucleotides match TRBD1. The CDR3 is 14 residues long. V lost 5 bases and J lost 8; bases outside the gene matches: 8. CDR1 and CDR2 from the germline V gene are SGHTA and FQGNSA. The CDR3 bases are TGTGCCAGCAGCCAAAGAACAGGGGACGAAAAACTGTTTTTT. Translating gives CASSQRTGDEKLFF.

The rearrangement joins TRBV4-2 to TRBJ1-4; a weak D match, TRBD1 (6 bases). CDR1 and CDR2 from the germline V gene are LGHNA and YNFKEQ. The CDR3 loop spans 13 amino acids. The V end lost 2 bases, the J end lost 8 bases, and 9 bases lay between the germline ends. This CDR3 reads CASSQTGQEKLFF. The DNA for the CDR3 is TGTGCCAGCAGCCAAACTGGACAGGAAAAACTGTTTTTT.

This clone has just a few counts. This chain joins TRBV7-9 and TRBJ1-5; D is uncertain. The CDR3 loop spans 12 amino acids. Germline values: CDR1 SEHNR, CDR2 FQNEAQ (reference sequence). V was trimmed by 5 bases and J by 6 bases, leaving 8 bases between them. CDR3 DNA sequence: TGTGCCAGCAGCCCCGGAAGTCAGCCCCAGCATTTT. Protein product: CASSPGSQPQHF.

In its sample, this clone was seen a few times. V is TRBV25-1 and J is TRBJ2-4; no clear D. Per germline, CDR1 MGHDK and CDR2 SYGVNS. This CDR3 has 12 amino acids. With 4 bases removed from V and 3 bases from J, the gap between germline ends came to 4 bases. The CDR3 bases are TGTGCCAGCAGTGGGCACAAAAACATTCAGTACTTC. The encoded protein is CASSGHKNIQYF.

This chain uses TRBV6-5 with TRBJ2-7; 11 bases are a match to TRBD2. Germline loops: CDR1 MNHEY, CDR2 SVGAGI. The trim removed 5 bases at V and 7 bases at J, leaving 7 bases unmatched. This CDR3 contains 14 residues. CDR3 in amino acids: CASSIAGGREEQYF. In DNA form, the CDR3 reads TGTGCCAGCAGTATAGCGGGGGGGAGAGAAGAGCAGTACTTC.

J is TRBJ2-5 and V is TRBV4-1; D possibly corresponds to TRBD2 (7 bases). The germline V gene has CDR1 MGHRA and CDR2 YSYEKL. This CDR3 region has 17 residues. V lost 0 bases and J lost 6, with 20 bases in between. The CDR3 DNA follows: TGCGCCAGCAGCCAAGATTTTGGGGGGGCCCGGAAGAAGACCCAGTACTTC. It specifies CASSQDFGGARKKTQYF.

The chain employs TRBV19 and TRBJ1-1; D is possibly TRBD1 (6 bases). The CDR3 loop spans 14 amino acids. Germline V lookup: CDR1 LNHDA, CDR2 SQIVND (reference sequence). Trimming shortened V by 1 base and J by 2 bases, and 8 bases separated the two germline ends. CDR3 sequence (DNA): TGTGCCAGTAGTATAGGCAGGGGTAACACTGAAGCTTTCTTT. As protein: CASSIGRGNTEAFF.

V usage is TRBV10-3 and J usage is TRBJ1-5; D uncertain. Trimming shortened V by 6 bases and J by 0 bases, and 9 bases separated the two germline ends. Per germline, CDR1 ENHRY and CDR2 SYGVKD. The CDR3 totals 14 residues. The CDR3 sequence: CAIRDGTSNQPQHF. The DNA for the CDR3 is TGTGCCATCAGGGACGGCACTAGCAATCAGCCCCAGCATTTT.

The rearrangement uses TRBV9 and TRBJ2-4, with D perhaps TRBD2 (5 bases). V lost 4 bases and J 0 bases, leaving 8 bases between the germline ends. The CDR3 runs 14 residues. The germline CDR1 and CDR2 sequences are SGDLS and YYNGEE. Here the CDR3 DNA reads TGTGCCAGCAGCTCAGGACTAGCCAAAAACATTCAGTACTTC. This gives the protein CASSSGLAKNIQYF.

This chain joins TRBV2 and TRBJ2-2; D gene ambiguous. The CDR3 runs 16 residues. The germline V gene encodes CDR1 SNHLY and CDR2 FYNNEI. Trimming shortened V by 6 bases and J by 4 bases, and 18 bases separated the two germline ends. The CDR3 DNA follows: TGTGCCAGCAGATCCCAAGGGTCCCCGGGCACCGGGGAGCTGTTTTTT. Its protein product is CASRSQGSPGTGELFF.

This clone was detected a few times. V usage is TRBV19 and J usage is TRBJ2-7; 7 positions match TRBD2. Germline V lookup: CDR1 LNHDA, CDR2 SQIVND (reference sequence). CDR3 size: 15 residues. J gave up 4 bases and V 5 bases, and 11 bases lay outside the gene matches. CDR3 coding DNA: TGTGCCAGTAGTCGCTTCGCGCAAGCGGGGTACGAGCAGTACTTC. Translated, it gives CASSRFAQAGYEQYF. The full variable domain, its missing parts supplied by reference TRBV19 and TRBJ2-7, is DGGITQSPKYLFRKEGQNVTLSCEQNLNHDAMYWYRQDPGQGLRLIYYSQIVNDFQKGDIAEGYSVSREKKESFPLTVTSAQKNPTAFYLCASSRFAQAGYEQYFGPGTRLTVT.

A few counts support this clone. V and J are TRBV11-2 and TRBJ2-3, with TRBD1 identical over 7 bases. V lost 5 bases to trimming and J lost 1 base; unmatched junction nucleotides: 9. Germline V gene lookup returns CDR1 SGHAT and CDR2 FQNNGV. The CDR3 spans 16 residues. In DNA, the CDR3 is TGTGCCAGCAGCGCCCCACAGGGGTGGGGCACAGATACGCAGTATTTT. As protein: CASSAPQGWGTDTQYF.

This chain connects TRBV4-2 to TRBJ2-1; perhaps TRBD2 as D (6 bases). This CDR3 is 15 amino acids long. Germline CDR1 reads LGHNA; CDR2 reads YNFKEQ. The germline V and J ends were trimmed by 3 bases and 13 bases, with 22 bases remaining between them. The CDR3 coding sequence is TGTGCCAGCAGCCAGGAGGGGCTGGGGACGCCTGCCCAGTTCTTC. It yields the protein CASSQEGLGTPAQFF.

In its sample, this clone was seen a few times. The genes are TRBV18 and TRBJ2-7; 7 positions match TRBD1. The germline V gene has CDR1 KGHSH and CDR2 LQKENI. The CDR3 extends over 14 amino acids. V was pared by 3 bases and J by 2 bases, with 4 bases of the junction left unmatched. The CDR3, as DNA: TGTGCCAGCTCACCGCCGACAGGGCCCTACGAGCAGTACTTC. This encodes CASSPPTGPYEQYF.

In its sample, this clone was seen a few times. The CDR3 protein is CASSWDNSYEQYF. The CDR3 bases are TGTGCCAGCAGTTGGGACAACTCCTACGAGCAGTACTTC. V and J are TRBV27 and TRBJ2-7, with TRBD1 as a possible D gene (6 bases). Trimming shortened V by 4 bases and J by 0 bases, and 7 bases separated the two germline ends. CDR3 length: 13 amino acids. Germline values: CDR1 MNHEY, CDR2 SMNVEV (reference sequence).

The chain is built from TRBV27 and TRBJ2-1, with TRBD1 identical over 8 bases. Trimming at V came to 5 bases and at J to 4 bases, leaving 7 bases not matched to a gene. Per the germline V gene, CDR1 is MNHEY and CDR2 is SMNVEV (reference sequence). The CDR3 is 15 residues long. The CDR3 DNA reads as TGTGCCAGCAGTCCGGGGACAGGAGCTTACAATGAGCAGTTCTTC. It yields the protein CASSPGTGAYNEQFF.